The 25 T cell receptor beta chains presented below share a single source sample, sequenced in a study of Graves' ophthalmopathy and Graves' hyperthyroidism. For repertoire sequencing, the TCR beta CDR3 regions were amplified from RNA transcripts. The first-round RT-PCR employed HTBI primers together with the Qiagen OneStep RT-PCR kit. A multiplex PCR was then performed as the second round. TCRdb independently ran MiXCR on the multiplex PCR reads; one entry per CDR3 protein. The data show roughly 600,000 distinct CDR3 sequences, roughly 39% seen once. Sequencing was carried out using peripheral blood or thyroid tissue (not recorded which). These receptors came from an adult man with Graves' hyperthyroidism.

For this clonotype: The junction departs from germline at one end; a sequencing error may be responsible. The chain carries TRBV6-5 and TRBJ2-2; D is possibly TRBD2 (6 bases). Looked up from germline, CDR1 is MNHEY and CDR2 is SVGAGI. CDR3 size: 14 residues. CDR3 DNA sequence: TGTGCCAGCAGTTATTTAGGGGATGCCGGGGGGCTGTTTTTT. This translates into CASSYLGDAGGLFF.

This clonotype was seen ten or more times. The chain employs TRBV29-1 and TRBJ2-7, with 8 bases lining up with TRBD1. CDR1 SQVTM and CDR2 ANQGSEA come from the germline V gene. With V trimmed by 4 bases and J by 1 base, 3 bases remained unmatched. The CDR3 contains 13 residues. DNA of the CDR3: TGCAGCGTTGCAGGACAGGGATCCTACGAGCAGTACTTC. Translating gives CSVAGQGSYEQYF.

This clonotype has more than one count but fewer than ten. The chain employs TRBV6-6 and TRBJ1-1; D is possibly TRBD1 (6 bases). This CDR3 has 16 residues. The germline CDR1 and CDR2 sequences are MNHNY and SVGAGI (reference sequence). V was trimmed by 4 bases and J by 5 bases, leaving 20 bases between them. CDR3 sequence (DNA): TGTGCCAGCAGTTGGCAGGGGTTGCCGTTGAGGACTGAAGCTTTCTTT. Translating it yields CASSWQGLPLRTEAFF.

This clonotype was picked up many times. The chain combines TRBV12-3 or TRBV12-4 with TRBJ2-5, with D tentatively TRBD2 (6 bases). The length of the CDR3 is 15 residues. V was shortened by 2 bases and J by 7 bases, with 17 bases between the two germline ends. The CDR3 nucleotides are TGTGCCAGCAGTTTAAGGGGAGTGGGGGAGGTGACCCAGTACTTC. It translates to CASSLRGVGEVTQYF.

This sequence joins TRBV6-5 and TRBJ1-1; D is possibly TRBD1 (6 bases). Per the germline V gene, CDR1 is MNHEY and CDR2 is SVGAGI. The CDR3 runs 14 residues. V lost 5 bases to trimming and J lost 3 bases, with 13 bases between them. The CDR3 DNA follows: TGTGCCAGCAGTCCTACAGGGCCGGACACTGAAGCTTTCTTT. It codes for CASSPTGPDTEAFF.

Of note for this clonotype: This may come from a read error, since a much larger clone is one base off. The rearrangement joins TRBV11-1 to TRBJ2-7; a possible D gene is TRBD2 (5 bases). V dropped 6 bases and J dropped 6 bases, with 9 bases sitting between them. Germline CDR1 reads SGHAT; CDR2 reads FQDESV (reference sequence). The CDR3 spans 11 residues. CDR3 sequence: CASRSRGEQYF. CDR3 bases: TGTGCCAGCAGATCACGGGGCGAGCAGTACTTC.

The rearrangement uses TRBV10-3 and TRBJ2-7; 8 bases match TRBD1. Trimming took 10 bases from V and 2 from J; bases not matched to a gene: 10. The length of the CDR3 is 14 residues. Germline CDR1 and CDR2: ENHRY and SYGVKD. In DNA form, the CDR3 reads TGTGCCAGCCTCGACAGGGGTTTCCCCTACGAGCAGTACTTC. Its protein is CASLDRGFPYEQYF.

The CDR3 DNA sequence: TGTGCCAGCAGCTTAACAGACGCACAGGACACTGAAGCTTTCTTT. It encodes CASSLTDAQDTEAFF. This chain links TRBV7-6 with TRBJ1-1; the D gene is possibly TRBD1 (5 bases). The V gene lost 2 bases and the J gene lost 3 bases, with 13 bases spanning the gap. The CDR3 is made up of 15 amino acids. Germline values: CDR1 SGHVS, CDR2 FNYEAQ. The full variable domain, completed using reference TRBV7-6 and TRBJ1-1, is GAGVSQSPRYKVTKRGQDVALRCDPISGHVSLYWYRQALGQGPEFLTYFNYEAQQDKSGLPNDRFSAERPEGSISTLTIQRTEQRDSAMYRCASSLTDAQDTEAFFGQGTRLTVV.

This clonotype was seen a few times. This CDR3 is CASSQVPRAQETQYF. DNA of the CDR3: TGTGCCAGCAGCCAAGTCCCCCGGGCCCAAGAGACCCAGTACTTC. The V gene is TRBV3-1, the J gene TRBJ2-5; D call uncertain. V shed 1 base and J shed 1 base, with 10 bases lying between them. This CDR3 contains 15 residues. Germline V CDR1 and CDR2: LGHDT, YNNKEL (reference sequence).

The gene calls are TRBV29-1 and TRBJ1-1; the match to TRBD1 covers 10 bases. In germline, CDR1 is SQVTM, CDR2 ANQGSEA. The CDR3 totals 13 residues. V shed 8 bases, J shed 7 bases, and the junction held 10 bases outside the gene matches. CDR3: CSLSRDRGLEAFF. CDR3 bases: TGCAGCTTGTCCCGGGACAGGGGACTTGAAGCTTTCTTT.

For the CDR3, the DNA is TGTGCCACCAGTGACGTAGCGGGAGGGACATGGACCCAGTACTTC. The encoded protein is CATSDVAGGTWTQYF. The J gene is TRBJ2-5, the V gene TRBV24-1; the match to TRBD2 covers 11 bases. The ends lost 4 bases at V and 7 bases at J; junction bases unmatched: 7. The CDR3 has 15 residues. Germline CDR1 and CDR2: KGHDR and SFDVKD.

V and J are TRBV7-9 and TRBJ2-7; possible D gene TRBD2, 5 bases. Germline V gives CDR1 SEHNR, CDR2 FQNEAQ (reference sequence). The V end lost 3 bases, the J end lost 0 bases, and 9 bases lay between the germline ends. The CDR3 consists of 14 residues. The CDR3 protein is CASSLREFSYEQYF. The CDR3 DNA reads TGTGCCAGCAGCTTGAGGGAGTTCTCCTACGAGCAGTACTTC.

This clonotype has at least ten counts. The chain has TRBV11-2 and TRBJ2-2; D remains ambiguous. The CDR3 is made up of 14 amino acids. V dropped 3 bases and J dropped 6 bases, with 11 bases sitting between them. Germline V CDR1 and CDR2: SGHAT, FQNNGV. CDR3 DNA sequence: TGTGCCAGCAGCTTCCGGCTATCCCCCGGGGAGCTGTTTTTT. Its translation is CASSFRLSPGELFF.

Ten or more counts support this clonotype. V and J are TRBV12-5 and TRBJ1-5; 9 bases are a match to TRBD1. There are 17 residues in the CDR3. The germline CDR1 and CDR2 sequences are LGHNT and FRNRAP. J gave up 0 bases and V 1 base, and 4 bases lay outside the gene matches. CDR3 DNA: TGTGCTAGTGGTTTGGGGACAGGGGCATATAGCAATCAGCCCCAGCATTTT. Protein product: CASGLGTGAYSNQPQHF.

The genes are TRBV2 and TRBJ2-2; D unresolved. V shed 4 bases and J shed 2 bases, with 11 bases lying between them. Germline V lookup: CDR1 SNHLY, CDR2 FYNNEI. The CDR3 is made up of 15 amino acids. The DNA of the CDR3 is TGTGCCAGCAGTGGTGGGGTGGTAAACACCGGGGAGCTGTTTTTT. Amino acid sequence: CASSGGVVNTGELFF.

In this sample, this clonotype turned up many times. V gene TRBV29-1 combines with J gene TRBJ1-5; no clear D gene. Germline CDR1 reads SQVTM; CDR2 reads ANQGSEA. This CDR3 region has 13 residues. Trimming took 5 bases from V and 7 from J, leaving 15 bases between them. The CDR3 protein is CSVQPGGGQPQHF. The CDR3 nucleotides are TGCAGCGTTCAGCCAGGAGGTGGGCAGCCCCAGCATTTT.

This clonotype was picked up a small number of times. V gene TRBV28 combines with J gene TRBJ1-6; D is perhaps TRBD1 (6 bases). The CDR3 is made up of 17 amino acids. CDR1 is MDHEN, CDR2 SYDVKM, per germline. Trimming removed 3 bases at V and 10 bases at J, with 22 bases between. CDR3 nucleotide sequence: TGTGCCAGCAGTTTTTTCGGGGGGCGAGATTGGAGGTCACCCCTCCACTTT. Its translation is CASSFFGGRDWRSPLHF.

This clonotype occurred many times. The gene calls are TRBV2 and TRBJ1-5; D is uncertain. Germline CDR1 and CDR2: SNHLY and FYNNEI. V lost 6 bases to trimming and J lost 3 bases, with 9 bases between them. This CDR3 is built from 13 residues. CDR3 DNA sequence: TGTGCCAGCAGGTGGCGGACCAATCAGCCCCAGCATTTT. Residues: CASRWRTNQPQHF. Based on the CDR3 plus reference TRBV2 and TRBJ1-5, the full variable domain is EPEVTQTPSHQVTQMGQEVILRCVPISNHLYFYWYRQILGQKVEFLVSFYNNEISEKSEIFDDQFSVERPDGSNFTLKIRSTKLEDSAMYFCASRWRTNQPQHFGDGTRLSIL.

The rearrangement joins TRBV12-3 or TRBV12-4 to TRBJ2-2; 16 positions agree with TRBD2. Losses at the gene ends were 6 bases for V and 3 bases for J; bases not matched to a gene: 10. The CDR3 totals 19 residues. The DNA of the CDR3 is TGTGCCAGCAGCCCTAGGCGGGGACTAGCGGGGGGGTACACCGGGGAGCTGTTTTTT. It yields the protein CASSPRRGLAGGYTGELFF.

In regard to this clonotype: This may come from a read error, since a much larger clone is one base off. The chain recombines TRBV11-3 with TRBJ1-1; no reliable D call. CDR1 and CDR2 from the germline V gene are SGHNT and YENEEA. The CDR3 contains 13 residues. CDR3 DNA sequence: TGTGCCAGCAGCGCCGCACTGAACACTGAAGCTTCCTTT. Translated: CASSAALNTEASF.

As to this clonotype: A junction end diverges from the germline sequence, so it may reflect a read error. This rearrangement joins TRBV20-1 to TRBJ1-2; TRBD1 matches 9 bases. Per germline, CDR1 DFQATT and CDR2 SNEGSKA (reference sequence). The CDR3 is 9 amino acids. CDR3 sequence (DNA): TGCAGTGCTTCCGGGACAGGGCCCTTC. It codes for CSASGTGPF.

A remark on this clonotype: The germline gene is not matched at one end of the junction; a read error may be the cause. The V and J genes are TRBV7-3 and TRBJ2-7; 14 bases fit TRBD2. The CDR3 totals 17 residues. Germline loops: CDR1 SGHTA, CDR2 FQGTGA. DNA for the CDR3: TGTGCCAGCAGCTTGGGGGATCGACTAGCGGGGGGGTACGAGAAGTACTTC. Its protein is CASSLGDRLAGGYEKYF. Filled out from reference TRBV7-3 and TRBJ2-7, the complete variable domain reads GAGVSQTPSNKVTEKGKYVELRCDPISGHTALYWYRQSLGQGPEFLIYFQGTGAADDSGLPNDRFFAVRPEGSVSTLKIQRTERGDSAVYLCASSLGDRLAGGYEKYFGPGTRLTVT.

The DNA of the CDR3 is TGTGCCAGCAGTTTGTGGACCGCCTACGAGCAGTACTTC. It yields the protein CASSLWTAYEQYF. The chain links TRBV12-3 or TRBV12-4 to TRBJ2-7; D gene unclear. The CDR3 is 13 amino acids. Trimming pared 3 bases from V and 2 bases from J, leaving 8 bases between.

The chain combines TRBV25-1 with TRBJ1-2; no reliable D call. CDR3 length: 13 amino acids. The germline gives CDR1 MGHDK, CDR2 SYGVNS. V lost 8 bases, J lost 0 bases, and 10 bases lay in between. This chain's CDR3 is CASLGGSNYGYTF. The CDR3 DNA is TGTGCCAGCTTGGGAGGTTCTAACTATGGCTACACCTTC.

Notes on this clonotype: A much larger clonotype is one base distant, so this may be a read error. The V gene is TRBV24-1, the J gene TRBJ2-7, with D perhaps TRBD1 or TRBD2 (6 bases each). Trimming shortened V by 0 bases and J by 6 bases, and 8 bases separated the two germline ends. The V gene's germline CDR1 is KGHDR and CDR2 SFDVKD. This CDR3 spans 13 amino acids. The CDR3 DNA follows: TGTGCCACCAGTGATTTGGAGGGGGGCGAGCAGTACTTC. It specifies CATSDLEGGEQYF.